This TCR beta chain was sequenced in a study of shared clonotypes between healthy human individuals. Study-level information: Three CD4 naive, three CD4 memory, two CD8 naive and one CD8 memory plate were used per donor.

Produced via immunoSEQ multiplex PCR; TCRdb's table is partial and in-frame only. This sample has a few million clones, with just over 90% found just once. The ends were cut back, 2 bases at V and 0 bases at J, with 12 bases in the middle. Germline values: CDR1 SGHDT, CDR2 YYEEEE. The CDR3 spans 16 residues. Memory CD4+ cells were the fraction left after CD45RA+ naive selection. The receptor comes from a man aged 18 to 29 in good health. Some clones in this sample may be carry-over from other donors' samples. The rearrangement links TRBV5-6 to TRBJ1-3, with D unresolved. The sequenced sample consisted of naive CD4+ T cells from PBMCs. Described subset: CD45RA+ positively selected. CDR3: CASSFRRITSGNTIYF. The CDR3 DNA follows: TGTGCCAGCAGCTTTAGGAGGATAACCTCTGGAAACACCATATATTTT.